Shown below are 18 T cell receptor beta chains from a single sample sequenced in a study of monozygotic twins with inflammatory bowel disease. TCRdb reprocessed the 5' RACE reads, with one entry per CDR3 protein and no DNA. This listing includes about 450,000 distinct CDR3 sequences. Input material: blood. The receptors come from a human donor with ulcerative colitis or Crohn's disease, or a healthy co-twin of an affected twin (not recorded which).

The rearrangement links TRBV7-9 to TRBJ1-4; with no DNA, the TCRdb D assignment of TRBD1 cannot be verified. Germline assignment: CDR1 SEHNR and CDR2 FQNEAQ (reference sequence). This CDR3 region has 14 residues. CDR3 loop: CASSPPSGGEKLFF.

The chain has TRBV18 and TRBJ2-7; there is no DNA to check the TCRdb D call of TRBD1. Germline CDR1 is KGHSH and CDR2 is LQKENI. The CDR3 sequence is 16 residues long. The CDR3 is CASSSTLTGALPEQYF.

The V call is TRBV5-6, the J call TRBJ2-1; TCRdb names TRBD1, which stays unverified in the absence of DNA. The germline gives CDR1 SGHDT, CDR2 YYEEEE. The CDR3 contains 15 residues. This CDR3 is CASSYAGTRVNEQFF.

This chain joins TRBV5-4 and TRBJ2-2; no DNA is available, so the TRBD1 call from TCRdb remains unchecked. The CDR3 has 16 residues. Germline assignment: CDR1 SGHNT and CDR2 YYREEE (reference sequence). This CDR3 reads CASSLADGGRTGELFF.

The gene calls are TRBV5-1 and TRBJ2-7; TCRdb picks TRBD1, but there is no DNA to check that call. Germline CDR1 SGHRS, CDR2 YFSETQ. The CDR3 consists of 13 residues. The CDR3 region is CASSLGQGLQQYF.

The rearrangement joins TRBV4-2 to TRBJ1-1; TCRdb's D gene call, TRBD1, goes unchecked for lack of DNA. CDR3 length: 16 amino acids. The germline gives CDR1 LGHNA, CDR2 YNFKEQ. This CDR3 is CASSQVGTGGGGEAFF.

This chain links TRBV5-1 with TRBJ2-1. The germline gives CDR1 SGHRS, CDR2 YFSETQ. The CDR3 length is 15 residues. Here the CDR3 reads CASSLTQNSYNEQFF.

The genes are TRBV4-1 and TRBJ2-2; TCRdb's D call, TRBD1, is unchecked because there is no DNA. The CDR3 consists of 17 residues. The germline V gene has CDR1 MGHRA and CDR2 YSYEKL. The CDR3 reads CASSQDLRQGATGELFF.

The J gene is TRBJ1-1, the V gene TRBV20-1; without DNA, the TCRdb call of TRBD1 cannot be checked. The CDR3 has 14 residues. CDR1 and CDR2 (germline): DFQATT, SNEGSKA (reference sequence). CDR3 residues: CSARSRDRWGEAFF.

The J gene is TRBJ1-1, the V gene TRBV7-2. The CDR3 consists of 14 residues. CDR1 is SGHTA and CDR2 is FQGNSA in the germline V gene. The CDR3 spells CASSSAGSQTEAFF.

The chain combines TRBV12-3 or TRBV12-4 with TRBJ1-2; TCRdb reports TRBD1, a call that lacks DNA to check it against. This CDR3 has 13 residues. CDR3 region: CASIDQGNYGYTF.

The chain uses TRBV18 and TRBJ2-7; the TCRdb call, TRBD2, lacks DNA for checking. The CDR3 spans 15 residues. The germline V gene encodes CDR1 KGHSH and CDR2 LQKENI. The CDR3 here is CASSAYGTGSYEQYF.

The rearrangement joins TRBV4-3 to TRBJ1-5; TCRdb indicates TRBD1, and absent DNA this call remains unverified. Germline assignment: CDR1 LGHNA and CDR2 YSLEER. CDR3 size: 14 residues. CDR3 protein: CASSQDAGNQPQHF.

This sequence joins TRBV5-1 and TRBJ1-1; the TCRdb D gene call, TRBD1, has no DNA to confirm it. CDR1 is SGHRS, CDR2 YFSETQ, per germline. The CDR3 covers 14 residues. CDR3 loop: CASSLGGPFDEALF.

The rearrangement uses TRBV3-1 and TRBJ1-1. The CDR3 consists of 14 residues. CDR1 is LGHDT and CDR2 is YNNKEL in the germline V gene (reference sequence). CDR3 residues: CASSQVEGASEAFF. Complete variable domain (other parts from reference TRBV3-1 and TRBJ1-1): DTAVSQTPKYLVTQMGNDKSIKCEQNLGHDTMYWYKQDSKKFLKIMFSYNNKELIINETVPNRFSPKSPDKAHLNLHINSLELGDSAVYFCASSQVEGASEAFFGQGTRLTVV.

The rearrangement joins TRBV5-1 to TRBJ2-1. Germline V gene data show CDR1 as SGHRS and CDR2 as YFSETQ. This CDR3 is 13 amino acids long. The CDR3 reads CACSLAGINEQFF.

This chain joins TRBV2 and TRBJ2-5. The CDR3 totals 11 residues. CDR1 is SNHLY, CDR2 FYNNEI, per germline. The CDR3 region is CASKYQETQYF. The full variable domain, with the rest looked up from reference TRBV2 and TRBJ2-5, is EPEVTQTPSHQVTQMGQEVILRCVPISNHLYFYWYRQILGQKVEFLVSFYNNEISEKSEIFDDQFSVERPDGSNFTLKIRSTKLEDSAMYFCASKYQETQYFGPGTRLLVL.

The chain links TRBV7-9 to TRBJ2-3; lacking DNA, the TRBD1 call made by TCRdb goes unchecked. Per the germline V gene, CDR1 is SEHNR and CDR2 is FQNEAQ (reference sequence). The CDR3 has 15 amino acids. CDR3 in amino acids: CASSLPGTSTDTQYF.